This T cell receptor beta chain was captured by sequencing in a study of T cells in Graves' hyperthyroidism and ophthalmopathy. Germline lookup yields CDR1 DFQATT and CDR2 SNEGSKA (reference sequence). V was cut by 1 base and J by 0 bases, with 12 bases left in between. The CDR3 is 15 amino acids. RNA transcripts provided the source from which TCR beta CDR3 regions were amplified. The HTBI set primed first-round TCR CDR3 RT-PCR. TCRdb processed the multiplex PCR reads anew with MiXCR; each CDR3 protein has one entry. The table includes 620,000 or so distinct CDR3 sequences, approximately 15% detected once.

The sequenced sample was blood. The source of this sequence is a woman aged 45-59 years with Graves' ophthalmopathy. This rearrangement joins TRBV20-1 to TRBJ1-1; maybe TRBD1 (6 bases). In DNA form, the CDR3 reads TGCAGTGCTAGAGGGGGGGCGCGTGTGAACACTGAAGCTTTCTTT. This codes for CSARGGARVNTEAFF.